The 8 T cell receptor beta chains below were found in one sample sequenced in a study of blood T cell repertoires in COVID-19. The data were produced by immunoSEQ multiplex PCR, yet TCRdb's version contains in-frame clones alone and is incomplete. The profile shows around 85,000 clones, 90% of them singletons. What was sequenced was peripheral blood. The receptor source for this set is a woman of 80 years or more with active or convalescent COVID-19.

This rearrangement joins TRBV5-1 to TRBJ1-2; 9 nucleotides align to TRBD1. This CDR3 has 14 amino acids. CDR1 and CDR2 (germline): SGHRS, YFSETQ. V gave up 2 bases and J gave up 6 bases; unmatched junction bases: 5. This CDR3 reads CASSFGQGSDGYTF. CDR3 DNA sequence: TGCGCCAGCAGCTTTGGACAGGGGTCGGATGGCTACACCTTC.

This sequence joins TRBV10-3 and TRBJ2-7; possible D gene TRBD1, 5 bases. Trimming removed 3 bases from V and 6 bases from J, with 15 bases in between. CDR1 is ENHRY and CDR2 is SYGVKD in the germline V gene. The CDR3 loop spans 14 amino acids. The CDR3 nucleotides read TGTGCCATCAGTGACACTAAAAAGGGGCTCGAGCAGTACTTC. Amino acid sequence: CAISDTKKGLEQYF.

This CDR3 reads CASSQGQGAGNTIYF. CDR3 in DNA: TGTGCCAGCAGCCAGGGACAGGGGGCGGGAAACACCATATATTTT. This chain joins TRBV9 and TRBJ1-3; 12 bases are a match to TRBD1. V shed 4 bases, J shed 4 bases, and the junction held 3 bases outside the gene matches. The length of the CDR3 is 15 residues. Germline CDR1 reads SGDLS; CDR2 reads YYNGEE.

The V call is TRBV3-1 (or the pseudogene TRBV3-2), the J call TRBJ2-7; a weak D match, TRBD2 (5 bases). Germline assignment: CDR1 LGHDT and CDR2 YNNKEL (reference sequence). The CDR3 contains 14 residues. V was cut by 1 base and J by 1 base, with 8 bases left in between. The CDR3 sequence: CASSQAGSSYEQYF. The CDR3 nucleotides are TGTGCCAGCAGCCAAGCGGGGTCGTCCTACGAGCAGTACTTC.

The V call is TRBV2, the J call TRBJ1-2; D is unclear. CDR1 SNHLY and CDR2 FYNNEI come from the germline V gene. The CDR3 covers 14 residues. Trimming pared 4 bases from V and 6 bases from J, leaving 15 bases between. The CDR3 DNA reads as TGTGCCAGCAGTGTGACGGGTACGGGAGATGGCTACACCTTC. It yields the protein CASSVTGTGDGYTF.

This chain links TRBV5-8 with TRBJ1-5; TRBD1 is a possible D gene (5 bases). This CDR3 is built from 16 residues. With 1 base removed from V and 7 bases from J, the gap between germline ends came to 18 bases. Germline CDR1 is SGHTS and CDR2 is YDEGEE. CDR3 in amino acids: CASSLRGGTSGQPQHF. Written as DNA, the CDR3 is TGTGCCAGCAGCTTGCGCGGCGGCACGTCAGGGCAGCCCCAGCATTTT.

The table lists this clone with a count of one. The chain has TRBV27 and TRBJ2-4, with D possibly matching TRBD1 (5 bases). V was trimmed by 5 bases and J by 1 base, leaving 9 bases between them. Germline V lookup: CDR1 MNHEY, CDR2 SMNVEV (reference sequence). The CDR3 sequence is 14 residues long. The CDR3 region has the DNA TGTGCCAGCAGTCGTGGGGCGGCCAAAAACATTCAGTACTTC. This translates into CASSRGAAKNIQYF.

This clone was counted between two and nine times. The chain is built from TRBV2 and TRBJ2-7; perhaps TRBD1 as D (6 bases). The CDR3 runs to 14 residues. Germline loops: CDR1 SNHLY, CDR2 FYNNEI. V dropped 3 bases and J dropped 1 base, with 10 bases sitting between them. The CDR3 sequence: CASSDQGISYEQYF. CDR3 sequence (DNA): TGTGCCAGCAGTGACCAGGGGATATCCTACGAGCAGTACTTC.